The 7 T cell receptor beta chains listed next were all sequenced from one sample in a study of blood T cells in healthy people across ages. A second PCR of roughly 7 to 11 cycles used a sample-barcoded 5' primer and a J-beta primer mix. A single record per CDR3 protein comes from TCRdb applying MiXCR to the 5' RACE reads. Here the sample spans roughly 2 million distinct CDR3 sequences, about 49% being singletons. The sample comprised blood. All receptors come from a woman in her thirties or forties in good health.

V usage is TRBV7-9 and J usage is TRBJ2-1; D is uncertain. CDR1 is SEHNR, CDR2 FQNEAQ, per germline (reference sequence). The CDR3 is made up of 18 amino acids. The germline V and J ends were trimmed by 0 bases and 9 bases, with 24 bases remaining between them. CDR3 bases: TGTGCCAGCAGCTTAGCGATGTTAAGAACTCCCTACAGAGGTGAGCAGTTCTTC. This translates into CASSLAMLRTPYRGEQFF.

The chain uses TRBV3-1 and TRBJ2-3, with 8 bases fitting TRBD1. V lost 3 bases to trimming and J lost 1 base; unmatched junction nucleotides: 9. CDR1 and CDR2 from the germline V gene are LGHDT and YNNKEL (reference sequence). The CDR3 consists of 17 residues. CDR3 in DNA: TGTGCCAGCAGCCACGTTGGCGGGACAGGAGGCACAGATACGCAGTATTTT. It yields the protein CASSHVGGTGGTDTQYF.

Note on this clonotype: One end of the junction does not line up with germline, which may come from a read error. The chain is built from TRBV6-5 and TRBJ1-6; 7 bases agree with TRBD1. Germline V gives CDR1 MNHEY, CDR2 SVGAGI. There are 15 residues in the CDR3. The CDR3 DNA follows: TGCGCCAGCAGTAAAACGGGACAGTCTAATTCACCCCTCCACTTT. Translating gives CASSKTGQSNSPLHF.

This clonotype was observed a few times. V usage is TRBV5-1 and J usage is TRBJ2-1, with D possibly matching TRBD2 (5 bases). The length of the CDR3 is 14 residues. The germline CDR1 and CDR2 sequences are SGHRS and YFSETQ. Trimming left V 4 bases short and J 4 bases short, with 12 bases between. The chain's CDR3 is CASSTGLQYNEQFF. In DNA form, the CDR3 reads TGCGCCAGCAGCACCGGACTTCAATACAATGAGCAGTTCTTC.

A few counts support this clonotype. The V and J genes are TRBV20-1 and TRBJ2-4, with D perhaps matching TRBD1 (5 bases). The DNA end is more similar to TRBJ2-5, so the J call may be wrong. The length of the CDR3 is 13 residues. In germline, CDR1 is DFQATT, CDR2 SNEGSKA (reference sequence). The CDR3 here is CSASGAQGETQYF. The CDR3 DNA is TGCAGTGCTAGTGGGGCCCAGGGAGAGACCCAGTACTTC.

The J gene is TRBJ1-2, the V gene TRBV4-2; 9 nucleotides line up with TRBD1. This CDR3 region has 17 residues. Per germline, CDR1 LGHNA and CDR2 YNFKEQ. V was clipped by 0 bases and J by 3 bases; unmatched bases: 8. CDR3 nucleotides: TGTGCCAGCAGCCAAGAATGGGACAGGGCAACCGACTATGGCTACACCTTC. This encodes CASSQEWDRATDYGYTF.

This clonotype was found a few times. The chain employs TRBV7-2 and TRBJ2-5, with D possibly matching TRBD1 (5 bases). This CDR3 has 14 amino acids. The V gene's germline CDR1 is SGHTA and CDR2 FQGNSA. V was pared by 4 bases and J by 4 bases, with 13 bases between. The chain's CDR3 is CASSWGSLGETQYF. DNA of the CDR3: TGTGCCAGCAGCTGGGGCTCCCTCGGAGAGACCCAGTACTTC.